This TCR beta chain was sequenced in a study of shared clonotypes between healthy human individuals. Whole-study results and caveats: Sharing across a few donors was seen in 4% to 6.5% of naive CD4 clonotypes. Sharing of clonotypes among donors was expected to vary with sequencing depth.

To note about this clone: Antigen unknown.

Nashville, Tennessee was home to all donors, who were Caucasian adults. Splitting of CD4+ cells produced CD45RA+ naive and CD45RA-negative memory subsets. This table comes from immunoSEQ multiplex PCR, and its TCRdb copy is limited to in-frame clones, with some not included. The sample includes roughly 200,000 clones, about 66% of them seen just once. Germline assignment: CDR1 SQVTM and CDR2 ANQGSEA. The J segment lost 8 bases and the V segment lost 0 bases, leaving 2 bases of the junction unmatched. The CDR3 totals 12 residues. The chain carries TRBV29-1 and TRBJ2-3; 7 bases align to TRBD2. The TCR was taken from a young man in good health. Specimen: memory CD4+ T cells sorted from blood. Sample subset: CD45RA-negative fraction. The CDR3 loop reads CSVEEPGGTQYF. As DNA, the CDR3 is TGCAGCGTTGAAGAGCCGGGGGGTACGCAGTATTTT.